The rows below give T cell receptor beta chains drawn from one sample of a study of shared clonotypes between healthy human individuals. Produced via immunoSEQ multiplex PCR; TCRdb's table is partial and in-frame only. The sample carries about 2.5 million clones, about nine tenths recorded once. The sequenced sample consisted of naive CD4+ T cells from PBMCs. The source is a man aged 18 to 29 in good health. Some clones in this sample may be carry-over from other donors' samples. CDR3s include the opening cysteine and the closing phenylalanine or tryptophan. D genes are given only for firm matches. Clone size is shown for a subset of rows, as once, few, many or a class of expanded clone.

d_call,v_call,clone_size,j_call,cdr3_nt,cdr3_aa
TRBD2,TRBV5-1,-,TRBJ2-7,TGCGCCAGCAGCTTACCGGGAGGTAACGAGCAGTACTTC,CASSLPGGNEQYF
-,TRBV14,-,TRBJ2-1,TGTGCCAGCAGCCTGGGTTCCGAGCAGTTCTTC,CASSLGSEQFF
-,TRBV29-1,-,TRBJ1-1,TGCAGCGCAATGCCCCTGAGGGGCACTGAAGCTTTCTTT,CSAMPLRGTEAFF
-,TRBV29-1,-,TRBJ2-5,TGCAGCGTTGGAGGCAGGGCAAGGGAGACCCAGTACTTC,CSVGGRARETQYF
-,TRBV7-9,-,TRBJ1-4,TGTGCCAGCAGCAACGGTGAAAAACTGTTTTTT,CASSNGEKLFF
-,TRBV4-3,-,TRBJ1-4,TGCGCCAGCAGCCCTACCAACAAAATGGGCCTAACTAATGAAAAACTGTTTTTT,CASSPTNKMGLTNEKLFF
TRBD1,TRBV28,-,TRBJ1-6,TGTGCCAGCAGTTGGACAGGGTATAATTCACCCCTCCACTTT,CASSWTGYNSPLHF
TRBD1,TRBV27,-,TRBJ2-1,TGTGCCAGCAGTTTAGCCATAAGCGGGACAGGGACGAATGAGCAGTTCTTC,CASSLAISGTGTNEQFF
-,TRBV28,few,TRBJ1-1,TGTGCCAGCAGTTCGACAGTTGGAGCTTTCTTT,CASSSTVGAFF
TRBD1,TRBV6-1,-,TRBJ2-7,TGTGCCAGCAATGGACAGGATCAGTCCTACGAGCAGTACTTC,CASNGQDQSYEQYF
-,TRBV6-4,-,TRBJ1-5,TGTGCCAGCAGCGTAGAGGATGGCCAGCCCCAGCATTTT,CASSVEDGQPQHF
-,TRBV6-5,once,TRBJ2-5,TGTGCCACCTCCCTCGGGGGTGAGGAGACCCAGTACTTC,CATSLGGEETQYF
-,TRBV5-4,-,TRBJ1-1,TGTGCCAGCAGCCACCCCGTTGGGGCAGGGGACACTGAAGCTTTCTTT,CASSHPVGAGDTEAFF
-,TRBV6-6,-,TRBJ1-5,TGTGCCAGCAGGCGCGACAGTAGCAATCAGCCCCAGCATTTT,CASRRDSSNQPQHF
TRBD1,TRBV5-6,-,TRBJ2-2,TGTGCCAGCGGCCGTGGGGACAGGGTCCCCGGGGAGCTGTTTTTT,CASGRGDRVPGELFF
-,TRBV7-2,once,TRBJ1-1,TGTGCCAGCAGCTCAGCTCTGAACACTGAAGCTTTCTTT,CASSSALNTEAFF
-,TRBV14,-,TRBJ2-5,TGTGCCAGCAGCGATGAGACCCTTTGGACGGAAGAACAAGAGACCCAGTACTTC,CASSDETLWTEEQETQYF
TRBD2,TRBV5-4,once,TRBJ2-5,TGTGCCAGCAGCGGGAGGCTAGCGGGAACTTATGGTGCGGAGACCCAGTACTTC,CASSGRLAGTYGAETQYF
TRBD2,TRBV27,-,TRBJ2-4,TGTGCCAGCGGCCCGCTAGCGGTAGCCAAAAACATTCAGTACTTC,CASGPLAVAKNIQYF
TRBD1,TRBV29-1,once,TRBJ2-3,TGCAGCGTGGGACCTAGGGACAGATCAGATACGCAGTATTTT,CSVGPRDRSDTQYF
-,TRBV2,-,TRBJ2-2,TGTGCCAGCAAGGCGAGGCAGGCCACCGGGGAGCTGTTTTTT,CASKARQATGELFF
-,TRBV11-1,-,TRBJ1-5,TGTGCCAGCAGCTTAGCCGGCGGACCAAATCAGCCCCAGCATTTT,CASSLAGGPNQPQHF
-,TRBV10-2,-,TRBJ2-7,TGCGCCAGCACGCGGGACTACGAGCAGTACTTC,CASTRDYEQYF
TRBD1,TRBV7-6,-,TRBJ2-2,TGTGCCAGCAGCCCCATGGGGACAGTGGGGACCGGGGAGCTGTTTTTT,CASSPMGTVGTGELFF
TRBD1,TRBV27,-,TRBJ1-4,TGTGCCAGCAGTCAACGGACAGGGTCCACAACTAATGAAAAACTGTTTTTT,CASSQRTGSTTNEKLFF
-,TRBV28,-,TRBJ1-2,TGTGCCAGCAGTCCCCGGGGGCAGGGTAACTATGGCTACACCTTC,CASSPRGQGNYGYTF
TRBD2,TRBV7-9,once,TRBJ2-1,TGTGCCAGCAGCTTAGGTAGCGGGAGTGGGTACAATGAGCAGTTCTTC,CASSLGSGSGYNEQFF
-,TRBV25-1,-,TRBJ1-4,TGTGCCAGCAGTGAATCAACGGGGGGAGGCGAAAAACTGTTTTTT,CASSESTGGGEKLFF
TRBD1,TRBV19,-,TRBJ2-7,TGTGCCAGTAGCTCCACCGGGACAGCTACCTACGAGCAGTACTTC,CASSSTGTATYEQYF
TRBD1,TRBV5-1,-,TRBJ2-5,TGCGCCAGCAGCCAGGGGGGACAGGGTGAGACCCAGTACTTC,CASSQGGQGETQYF
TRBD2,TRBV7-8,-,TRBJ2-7,TGTGCCAGCAGCCCGGGACTAGCGGGAGCGGTTCGGTACGAGCAGTACTTC,CASSPGLAGAVRYEQYF
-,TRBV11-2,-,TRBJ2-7,TGTGCCAGCAGCTCCCCGCGACAGGTCAACTACGAGCAGTACTTC,CASSSPRQVNYEQYF
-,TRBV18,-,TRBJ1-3,TGTGCCAGCTCACCCGATCGCTCTGGAAACACCATATATTTT,CASSPDRSGNTIYF
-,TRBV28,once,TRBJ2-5,TGTGCCAGCAGTTTGGTCGGGGGGCGCCGAGGGTGGGAGACCCAGTACTTC,CASSLVGGRRGWETQYF
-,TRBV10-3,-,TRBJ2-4,TGTGCCATCAGTGATCCAGGGGGGGTCAAAAACATTCAGTACTTC,CAISDPGGVKNIQYF
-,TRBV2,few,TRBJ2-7,TGTGCCAGCAGTGAGCTAAGAGTCGGCGAGCAGTACTTC,CASSELRVGEQYF
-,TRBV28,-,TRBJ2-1,TGTGCCAGCACTCGGGCAGGCGATTCCAATGAGCAGTTCTTC,CASTRAGDSNEQFF
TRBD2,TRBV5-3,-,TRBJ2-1,TGTGCCAGAGGGACTAGCAATGAGCAGTTCTTC,CARGTSNEQFF
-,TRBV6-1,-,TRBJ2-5,TGTGCCAGCAGTGAAATTTCTGGGGGATGGGAGACCCAGTACTTC,CASSEISGGWETQYF
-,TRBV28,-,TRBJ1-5,TGTGCCAGCAGTTTCGGGCAGATTAGCAATCAGCCCCAGCATTTT,CASSFGQISNQPQHF
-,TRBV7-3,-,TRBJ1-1,TGTGCCAGCAGCTTAGGTGGTGGCATCACTGAAGCTTTCTTT,CASSLGGGITEAFF
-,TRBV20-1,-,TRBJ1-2,TGCACCGGTGGCTATGGCTACACCTTC,CTGGYGYTF
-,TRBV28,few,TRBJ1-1,TGTGCCAGCACTCCTGCCCGGGGAGGGAACACTGAAGCTTTCTTT,CASTPARGGNTEAFF
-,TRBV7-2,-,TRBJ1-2,TGTGCCAGCAGCTTAGGGAGCACCGTCTATGGCTACACCTTC,CASSLGSTVYGYTF
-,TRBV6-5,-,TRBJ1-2,TGTGCCAGCAGTGACTCTTACTATGGCTACACCTTC,CASSDSYYGYTF
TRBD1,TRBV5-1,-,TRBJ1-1,TGCGCCAGCCGCCCATTGGACAGGGACAACGCTGAAGCTTTCTTT,CASRPLDRDNAEAFF
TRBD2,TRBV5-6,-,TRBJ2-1,TGTGCCAGCAGTTCCCGAGGTAGCGGGAGGGCCGTCAATGAGCAGTTCTTC,CASSSRGSGRAVNEQFF
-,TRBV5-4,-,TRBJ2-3,TGTGCCAGCAGCCACGGACAGAACACAGATACGCAGTATTTT,CASSHGQNTDTQYF
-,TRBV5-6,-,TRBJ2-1,TGTGCCAGCAACCGACTAGTGGAAAGCCAATCGGAGCAGTTCTTC,CASNRLVESQSEQFF
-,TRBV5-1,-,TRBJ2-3,TGCGCCAGCAGCTTTTCGCAGGGGCTAGCGGCCAGCACAGATACGCAGTATTTT,CASSFSQGLAASTDTQYF
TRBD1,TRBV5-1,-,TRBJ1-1,TGCGCCAGCAGATCACCCCCGGGACAGGGATACACTGAAGCTTTCTTT,CASRSPPGQGYTEAFF
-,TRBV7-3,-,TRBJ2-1,TGTGCCAGCAGCCCATTGAGGTATAGCACCTACAATGAGCAGTTCTTC,CASSPLRYSTYNEQFF
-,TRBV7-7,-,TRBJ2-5,TGTGCCAGCACCCCGACCGGGACCCAAGAGACCCAGTACTTC,CASTPTGTQETQYF
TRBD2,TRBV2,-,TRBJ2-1,TGTGCCAGCACCCGGGGGGGAGGATACAATGAGCAGTTCTTC,CASTRGGGYNEQFF
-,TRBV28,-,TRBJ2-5,TGTGCCAGCCGCCCGGCTAGCTCAGAGACCCAGTACTTC,CASRPASSETQYF
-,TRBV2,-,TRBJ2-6,TGTGCCAGCAGTCAACAGGGTCATGGGGCCAACGTCCTGACTTTC,CASSQQGHGANVLTF
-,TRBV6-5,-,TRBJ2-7,TGTGCCAGCAGCACCCGGGGCTACGAGCAGTACTTC,CASSTRGYEQYF
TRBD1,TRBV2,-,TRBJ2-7,TGTGCCAGCAGTGAGCCGCGGGACAGGTTCTCCTACGAGCAGTACTTC,CASSEPRDRFSYEQYF